This TCR beta chain was recovered during a study of T cells after yellow fever vaccination. This clonotype appeared many times. Study outcomes and limitations: Any FACS-sorted repertoire could hold abundant clonotypes that contaminate it from the bulk population. Sorted memory subsets on day 0 lacked detectable levels of almost all vaccine-responding clonotypes. Though weaker, the secondary response peaked faster, on day 5 versus 15.

TCRdb fed the 5' RACE reads into MiXCR, producing one record per CDR3 protein. In the table there are approximately 24,000 distinct CDR3 sequences, 4.5% to 7% of which are singletons. Per the germline V gene, CDR1 is MNHNS and CDR2 is SASEGT. V shed 9 bases, J shed 3 bases, and the junction held 9 bases outside the gene matches. This CDR3 is built from 14 residues. The chain is built from TRBV6-1 and TRBJ2-3; 7 positions match TRBD2. This clonotype originated in a man younger than 45 who received the YFV17D yellow fever vaccine. The specimen comprised PBMCs, either bulk or a sorted T-cell subset (CD4+, CD8+, memory, or dextramer-sorted; not recorded which), sampled 15 days after the yellow fever booster vaccination. For the CDR3, the DNA is TGTGCCAGTAATAGCGGGTCCCGTACAGATACGCAGTATTTT. This gives the protein CASNSGSRTDTQYF.